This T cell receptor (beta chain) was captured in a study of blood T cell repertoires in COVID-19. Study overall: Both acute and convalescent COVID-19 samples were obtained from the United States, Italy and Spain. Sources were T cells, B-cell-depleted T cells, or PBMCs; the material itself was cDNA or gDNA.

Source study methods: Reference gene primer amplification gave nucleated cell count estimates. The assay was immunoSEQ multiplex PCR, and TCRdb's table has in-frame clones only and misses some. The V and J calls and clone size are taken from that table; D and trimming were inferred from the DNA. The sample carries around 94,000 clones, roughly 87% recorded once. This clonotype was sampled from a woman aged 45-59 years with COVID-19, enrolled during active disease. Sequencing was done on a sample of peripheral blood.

CDR3 coding DNA: TGTGCCAGCAGCCCGACAGGCCAGGAATCACCCCTCCACTTT. Residues: CASSPTGQESPLHF. The chain is built from TRBV3-1 (or the pseudogene TRBV3-2) and TRBJ1-6; weak D call: TRBD1 (6 bases). Trimming pared 4 bases from V and 10 bases from J, leaving 14 bases between. The CDR3 has 14 amino acids. CDR1 is LGHDT and CDR2 is YNNKEL in the germline V gene (reference sequence).